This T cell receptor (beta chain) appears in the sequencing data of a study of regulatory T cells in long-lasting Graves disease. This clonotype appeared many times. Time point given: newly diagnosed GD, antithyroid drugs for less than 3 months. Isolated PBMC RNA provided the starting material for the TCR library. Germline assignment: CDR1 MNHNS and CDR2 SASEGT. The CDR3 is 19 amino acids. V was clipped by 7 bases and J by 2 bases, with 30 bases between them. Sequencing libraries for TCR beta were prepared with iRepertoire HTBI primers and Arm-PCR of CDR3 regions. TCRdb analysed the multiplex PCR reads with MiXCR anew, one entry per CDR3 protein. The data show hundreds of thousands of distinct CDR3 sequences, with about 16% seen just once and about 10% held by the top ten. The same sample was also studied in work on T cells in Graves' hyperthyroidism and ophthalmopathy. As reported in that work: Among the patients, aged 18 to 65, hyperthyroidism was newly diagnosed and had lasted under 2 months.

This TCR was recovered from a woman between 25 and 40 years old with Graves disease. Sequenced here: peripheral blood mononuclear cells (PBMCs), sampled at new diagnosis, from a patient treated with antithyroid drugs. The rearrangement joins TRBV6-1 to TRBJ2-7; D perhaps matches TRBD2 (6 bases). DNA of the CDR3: TGTGCCAGCACTTCCCTGCGAAGCTCAGGAGGGACCCGCCCCTACGAGCAGTACTTC. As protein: CASTSLRSSGGTRPYEQYF.